Below, 32 T cell receptor beta chains from the same sample are listed, as sequenced in a study of identical twins. TCRdb reprocessed the 5' RACE reads with MiXCR, giving one entry per CDR3 protein. Among 200,000 to 250,000 distinct CDR3 sequences listed, about 7% were seen once. This sample also belongs to another study, concerning yellow fever vaccine responses in identical twins.

Sequenced input: memory (CD45RO+) T cells sorted from blood. These receptors originate from a woman aged 18 to 35 in good health.

Many counts were recorded for this clonotype. The chain links TRBV6-5 to TRBJ2-2, with 8 positions matching TRBD2. Germline V gene lookup returns CDR1 MNHEY and CDR2 SVGAGI. Losses at the gene ends were 1 base for V and 6 bases for J; bases not matched to a gene: 7. The CDR3 runs to 16 residues. The CDR3 is CASSYLLAESSGELFF. Here the CDR3 DNA reads TGTGCCAGCAGTTACTTACTAGCGGAGTCCTCCGGGGAGCTGTTTTTT.

Many counts were recorded for this clonotype. This rearrangement joins TRBV27 to TRBJ2-7; 7 bases agree with TRBD1. Trimming cost V 6 bases and J 2 bases; bases outside gene matches: 13. CDR3 length: 16 residues. CDR1 is MNHEY and CDR2 is SMNVEV in the germline V gene (reference sequence). In DNA form, the CDR3 reads TGTGCCAGCAGCCCCTCATGGGGGACAGCCGCCTACGAGCAGTACTTC. It yields the protein CASSPSWGTAAYEQYF.

The rearrangement joins TRBV5-1 to TRBJ2-3; D remains ambiguous. This CDR3 comprises 14 residues. The V gene lost 4 bases and the J gene lost 5 bases, with 14 bases spanning the gap. Germline V gene lookup returns CDR1 SGHRS and CDR2 YFSETQ. CDR3 sequence (DNA): TGCGCCAGCAGCCCGCAAGGTCCCGGAGATACGCAGTATTTT. It codes for CASSPQGPGDTQYF.

This clonotype was detected a few times. The CDR3 sequence: CSARRDRPTVGYGYTF. CDR3 coding DNA: TGCAGTGCTAGAAGGGACAGGCCAACCGTGGGCTATGGCTACACCTTC. The V and J genes are TRBV20-1 and TRBJ1-2, with 8 bases fitting TRBD1. The CDR3 length is 16 residues. From germline, CDR1 is DFQATT and CDR2 SNEGSKA (reference sequence). Trimming removed 2 bases from V and 4 bases from J; junction bases left unmatched: 12.

This clonotype was counted many times. The chain carries TRBV7-2 and TRBJ1-6; 10 bases are a match to TRBD1. The CDR3 length is 15 residues. Unmatched junction bases numbered 4, after V lost 1 base and J lost 10 bases. The germline V gene encodes CDR1 SGHTA and CDR2 FQGNSA. CDR3 coding DNA: TGTGCCAGCAGCTTAGTCGGACAGGGGGGCTCACCCCTCCACTTT. Protein product: CASSLVGQGGSPLHF.

This clonotype was detected ten times or more. V and J are TRBV5-1 and TRBJ2-7; the D gene is possibly TRBD1 (6 bases). Germline V CDR1 and CDR2: SGHRS, YFSETQ. Between the trimmed V and J ends, which lost 4 bases and 3 bases, there was a span of 20 bases. The CDR3 runs to 16 residues. The chain's CDR3 is CASSEKGQRAYYEQYF. CDR3 DNA sequence: TGCGCCAGCAGCGAGAAGGGACAACGCGCATACTACGAGCAGTACTTC. The full variable domain, its missing parts supplied by reference TRBV5-1 and TRBJ2-7, is KAGVTQTPRYLIKTRGQQVTLSCSPISGHRSVSWYQQTPGQGLQFLFEYFSETQRNKGNFPGRFSGRQFSNSRSEMNVSTLELGDSALYLCASSEKGQRAYYEQYFGPGTRLTVT.

This clonotype was seen repeatedly, ten times or more. V usage is TRBV5-1 and J usage is TRBJ2-1; 7 bases are shared with TRBD2. The CDR3 spans 15 residues. Germline CDR1 reads SGHRS; CDR2 reads YFSETQ. V lost 2 bases and J lost 5; bases outside the gene matches: 7. This CDR3 is CASSFVWGGNNEQFF. CDR3 DNA sequence: TGCGCCAGCAGCTTCGTATGGGGGGGGAACAATGAGCAGTTCTTC.

J is TRBJ1-2 and V is TRBV24-1; D uncertain. Germline V CDR1 and CDR2: KGHDR, SFDVKD. Trimming removed 4 bases at V and 4 bases at J, with 0 bases between. The CDR3 has 10 amino acids. CDR3 nucleotides: TGTGCCACCAGTGACTATGGCTACACCTTC. Amino acids: CATSDYGYTF.

This CDR3 reads CASSLSWGTDGQYF. Written as DNA, the CDR3 is TGTGCCAGCAGCCTCTCCTGGGGTACCGACGGGCAGTACTTC. The rearrangement uses TRBV14 and TRBJ2-7, with D uncertain. This CDR3 has 14 residues. Per the germline V gene, CDR1 is SGHDN and CDR2 is FVKESK. The ends were cut back, 4 bases at V and 9 bases at J, with 19 bases in the middle.

The table lists this clonotype with many counts. The chain couples TRBV7-2 to TRBJ2-1, with 14 bases matching TRBD2. The V segment lost 5 bases and the J segment 5 bases; nucleotides outside the gene matches: 5. CDR1 and CDR2 (germline): SGHTA, FQGNSA. The CDR3 covers 16 residues. The CDR3 DNA reads TGTGCCAGCAGCCTAAGACTAGCGGGAGGGGACAATGAGCAGTTCTTC. It encodes CASSLRLAGGDNEQFF. Using reference TRBV7-2 and TRBJ2-1 for the parts outside the CDR3, the full variable domain is GAGVSQSPSNKVTEKGKDVELRCDPISGHTALYWYRQSLGQGLEFLIYFQGNSAPDKSGLPSDRFSAERTGGSVSTLTIQRTQQEDSAVYLCASSLRLAGGDNEQFFGPGTRLTVL.

This clonotype was seen repeatedly, ten times or more. The chain is built from TRBV7-9 and TRBJ1-1; D is possibly TRBD1 (5 bases). Looked up from germline, CDR1 is SEHNR and CDR2 is FQNEAQ (reference sequence). V was cut by 5 bases and J by 1 base, with 8 bases left in between. The CDR3 has 13 amino acids. The CDR3 DNA sequence: TGTGCCAGCAGCGAACAGGAGAACACTGAAGCTTTCTTT. Protein sequence: CASSEQENTEAFF.

This clonotype was picked up many times. The chain combines TRBV20-1 with TRBJ1-5; the D gene is possibly TRBD1 (5 bases). The length of the CDR3 is 14 residues. CDR1 is DFQATT and CDR2 is SNEGSKA in the germline V gene (reference sequence). The germline V and J ends were trimmed by 3 bases and 4 bases, with 13 bases remaining between them. The DNA of the CDR3 is TGCAGTGCTAGGGGCGGGACGAATAATCAGCCCCAGCATTTT. Protein sequence: CSARGGTNNQPQHF.

In its sample, this clonotype was seen a few times. The rearrangement joins TRBV29-1 to TRBJ1-4; 7 bases fit TRBD1. Trimming took 7 bases from V and 5 from J; bases not matched to a gene: 7. The CDR3 runs 13 residues. CDR1 SQVTM and CDR2 ANQGSEA come from the germline V gene. For the CDR3, the DNA is TGCAGCGCCTTGGGACAGCAAAATGAAAAACTGTTTTTT. Its protein is CSALGQQNEKLFF.

The gene calls are TRBV12-3 or TRBV12-4 and TRBJ1-1; 7 bases match TRBD1. The CDR3 extends over 13 amino acids. The trim removed 6 bases at V and 4 bases at J, leaving 5 bases unmatched. In nucleotides, the CDR3 is TGTGCCAGCAGCCGACAGGGTCTCACTGAAGCTTTCTTT. This translates into CASSRQGLTEAFF.

This clonotype showed up just a few times. The rearrangement joins TRBV6-5 to TRBJ1-2; tentatively, D is TRBD1 (6 bases). V lost 1 base and J lost 2, with 8 bases in between. This CDR3 is built from 14 residues. CDR1 is MNHEY, CDR2 SVGAGI, per germline. The chain's CDR3 is CASSYLGQNYGYTF. The CDR3 DNA reads as TGTGCCAGCAGTTACTTAGGACAGAACTATGGCTACACCTTC.

Only a few counts were recorded for this clonotype. V and J are TRBV5-5 and TRBJ1-5, with TRBD1 identical over 9 bases. Germline V gives CDR1 SGHKS, CDR2 YYEKEE (reference sequence). CDR3 size: 15 residues. The V and J ends lost 4 bases and 7 bases, in that order; junction bases with no gene match: 9. The CDR3 nucleotides are TGTGCCAGCAGCGCAACCGGGACAGGGTTCCAGCCCCAGCATTTT. Protein: CASSATGTGFQPQHF.

The chain carries TRBV2 and TRBJ2-2; 10 bases align to TRBD1. Trimming removed 8 bases from V and 4 bases from J; junction bases left unmatched: 7. From germline, CDR1 is SNHLY and CDR2 FYNNEI. The CDR3 runs 15 residues. CDR3 region: CASLRDRGLTGELFF. Written as DNA, the CDR3 is TGTGCCAGCTTGCGGGACAGGGGTCTCACCGGGGAGCTGTTTTTT.

The chain recombines TRBV11-2 with TRBJ2-1, with D perhaps assigned TRBD1 or TRBD2 (5 bases each). Germline V gene sequence: CDR1 SGHAT, CDR2 FQNNGV. V was trimmed by 5 bases and J by 6 bases, leaving 17 bases between them. The CDR3 consists of 15 residues. CDR3 protein: CASSPRGAGGNEQFF. CDR3 sequence (DNA): TGTGCCAGCAGCCCCCGTGGGGCTGGGGGCAATGAGCAGTTCTTC.

In this sample, this clonotype turned up many times. The chain has TRBV2 and TRBJ2-7; TRBD2 agrees at 8 bases. V trimming: 3 bases; J trimming: 2 bases; junction bases outside the gene matches: 6. The V gene's germline CDR1 is SNHLY and CDR2 FYNNEI. The length of the CDR3 is 15 residues. The CDR3 bases are TGTGCCAGCAGTGACCCAGCGGGAGCGGCCTACGAGCAGTACTTC. Translated, it gives CASSDPAGAAYEQYF.

This clonotype was observed a few times. The chain recombines TRBV7-8 with TRBJ2-2; no definite D call. CDR1 is SGHVS, CDR2 FQNEAQ, per germline. V lost 0 bases and J 6 bases, leaving 8 bases between the germline ends. The CDR3 extends over 14 amino acids. The CDR3 region has the DNA TGTGCCAGCAGCTTAGCAACCTCGGCCGGGGAGCTGTTTTTT. Protein product: CASSLATSAGELFF.

This clonotype has only a few counts. V and J are TRBV7-2 and TRBJ2-3; perhaps TRBD2 as D (6 bases). The CDR3 has 16 amino acids. Germline CDR1 reads SGHTA; CDR2 reads FQGNSA. V dropped 5 bases and J dropped 4 bases, with 19 bases sitting between them. The CDR3 nucleotides read TGTGCCAGCAGCGCAGAGACTAGGTTCGATGCAGATACGCAGTATTTT. Protein: CASSAETRFDADTQYF.

The CDR3 spells CASSFETSGTLSYNEQFF. The CDR3 DNA reads as TGTGCCAGCAGTTTTGAGACTAGCGGGACCCTCTCCTACAATGAGCAGTTCTTC. V gene TRBV28 combines with J gene TRBJ2-1, with 11 bases lining up with TRBD2. J was trimmed by 0 bases and V by 3 bases; bases with no gene match: 7. The CDR3 contains 18 residues. In germline, CDR1 is MDHEN, CDR2 SYDVKM.

Ten or more counts support this clonotype. This chain connects TRBV3-1 to TRBJ2-1, with D tentatively TRBD1 or TRBD2 (5 bases each). In germline, CDR1 is LGHDT, CDR2 YNNKEL (reference sequence). Trimming stripped 1 base from V and 6 bases from J, with 13 bases between. CDR3 length: 15 residues. CDR3 sequence: CASSQAARGGNEQFF. Here the CDR3 DNA reads TGTGCCAGCAGCCAAGCTGCGAGGGGTGGCAATGAGCAGTTCTTC.

This clonotype was recorded at least ten times. The chain recombines TRBV7-9 with TRBJ1-4; perhaps TRBD1 as D (5 bases). V lost 6 bases to trimming and J lost 4 bases, with 15 bases between them. The CDR3 is 15 residues long. Germline V gene lookup returns CDR1 SEHNR and CDR2 FQNEAQ (reference sequence). CDR3 region: CASRPDGGVNEKLFF. CDR3 in DNA: TGTGCCAGCAGACCTGACGGGGGAGTTAATGAAAAACTGTTTTTT.

The V call is TRBV6-1, the J call TRBJ1-1; D is uncertain. V lost 4 bases and J lost 8, with 5 bases in between. The CDR3 is made up of 10 amino acids. CDR1 is MNHNS, CDR2 SASEGT, per germline. CDR3 coding DNA: TGTGCCAGCAGTGGTAGGGAAGCTTTCTTT. Translation gives CASSGREAFF.

This clonotype was recorded many times. The chain joins TRBV20-1 to TRBJ1-1; tentative D call: TRBD1 (6 bases). CDR3 size: 15 residues. Germline lookup yields CDR1 DFQATT and CDR2 SNEGSKA (reference sequence). Trimming pared 0 bases from V and 1 base from J, leaving 12 bases between. CDR3 DNA sequence: TGCAGTGCTAGAGAGGATGACAGGTCGAACACTGAAGCTTTCTTT. Its translation is CSAREDDRSNTEAFF.

This clonotype was counted ten times or more. The V and J genes are TRBV7-3 and TRBJ2-3, with TRBD2 matching over 8 bases. Trimming took 3 bases from V and 0 from J; bases not matched to a gene: 5. The germline gives CDR1 SGHTA, CDR2 FQGTGA. The CDR3 contains 16 residues. In DNA, the CDR3 is TGTGCCAGCAGCTTTCAGGCTAGCGGGAGCACAGATACGCAGTATTTT. This sequence encodes CASSFQASGSTDTQYF.

This rearrangement joins TRBV20-1 to TRBJ2-2, with 7 bases that match TRBD1. The CDR3 has 14 residues. The germline CDR1 and CDR2 sequences are DFQATT and SNEGSKA (reference sequence). After removal of 4 bases from V and 3 bases from J, the junction contained 5 bases not matched to a gene. CDR3 in amino acids: CSAKGALDTGELFF. The CDR3 DNA follows: TGCAGTGCTAAGGGGGCGTTGGACACCGGGGAGCTGTTTTTT.

This clonotype occurred many times. The rearrangement joins TRBV5-1 to TRBJ2-5; D is ambiguous. CDR1 and CDR2 (germline): SGHRS, YFSETQ. With 0 bases removed from V and 4 bases from J, the gap between germline ends came to 16 bases. This CDR3 contains 16 residues. The CDR3 bases are TGCGCCAGCAGCTTGGGCGTAGAATCCGGAAGAGAGACCCAGTACTTC. It is translated as CASSLGVESGRETQYF.

The CDR3 sequence: CSVVPKRQNRKETQYF. CDR3 DNA: TGCAGCGTTGTCCCCAAAAGGCAGAACAGAAAAGAGACCCAGTACTTC. The J gene is TRBJ2-5, the V gene TRBV29-1, with D unresolved. The V and J ends lost 4 bases and 3 bases respectively, with 21 bases between them. The germline V gene encodes CDR1 SQVTM and CDR2 ANQGSEA. The CDR3 spans 16 residues. Variable domain in full (rest from reference TRBV29-1 and TRBJ2-5): SAVISQKPSRDICQRGTSLTIQCQVDSQVTMMFWYRQQPGQSLTLIATANQGSEATYESGFVIDKFPISRPNLTFSTLTVSNMSPEDSSIYLCSVVPKRQNRKETQYFGPGTRLLVL.

This clonotype was recorded many times. This chain connects TRBV28 to TRBJ2-2; 8 bases fit TRBD2. The V gene's germline CDR1 is MDHEN and CDR2 SYDVKM. The junction had 7 bases not matched to a gene; V was cut back by 5 bases and J by 5 bases. The CDR3 is 15 amino acids. The CDR3 here is CASSAGTRDTGELFF. The CDR3, as DNA: TGTGCCAGCAGTGCCGGGACTAGGGATACCGGGGAGCTGTTTTTT. The full variable domain, rest sourced from reference TRBV28 and TRBJ2-2, is DVKVTQSSRYLVKRTGEKVFLECVQDMDHENMFWYRQDPGLGLRLIYFSYDVKMKEKGDIPEGYSVSREKKERFSLILESASTNQTSMYLCASSAGTRDTGELFFGEGSRLTVL.

The DNA for the CDR3 is TGTGCCATCAGTGCACAGGGCTACGAGCAGTACGTC. Translating it yields CAISAQGYEQYV. This chain uses TRBV10-3 with TRBJ2-7; D is perhaps TRBD1 (6 bases). CDR1 and CDR2 from the germline V gene are ENHRY and SYGVKD. The V gene lost 4 bases and the J gene lost 3 bases, with 7 bases spanning the gap. This CDR3 has 12 residues.